This T cell receptor beta chain is from a study of post-analysis software for immune sequencing data. Findings and limits, study-wide: In patients, five or six TRBV segments were more frequent than in controls, with TRBV5-6, TRBV5-1 and TRBV20-1 among them.

Included in the TCR beta cDNA libraries were unique molecular identifiers. TCRdb itself ran the PCR reads through MiXCR, one entry per CDR3 protein. The sample includes about half a million distinct CDR3 sequences, less than 40% seen only once; the top ten take 4.5% to 7.5%. In this sample, this clonotype turned up many times. What it recognizes is unknown. This CDR3 has 12 amino acids. CDR1 and CDR2 from the germline V gene are MNHEY and SVGAGI. The V end was cut by 5 bases, the J end by 5 bases, with 10 bases between. This chain uses TRBV6-5 with TRBJ2-7; tentative D call: TRBD1 (5 bases). The origin of this receptor is a girl aged 2-17 years with multiple sclerosis. Sequencing used blood. The CDR3: CASSDSVDEQYF. The CDR3 DNA sequence: TGTGCCAGCAGTGACAGTGTAGACGAGCAGTACTTC.